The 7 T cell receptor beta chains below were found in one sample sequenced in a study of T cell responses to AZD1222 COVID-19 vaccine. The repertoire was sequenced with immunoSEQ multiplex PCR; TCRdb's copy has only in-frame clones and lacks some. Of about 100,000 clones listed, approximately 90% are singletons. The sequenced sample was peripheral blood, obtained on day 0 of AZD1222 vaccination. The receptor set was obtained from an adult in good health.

The CDR3 DNA is TGCGCCAGCAGCCAAGAGGAGAGGGATCAGCCCCAGCATTTT. It encodes CASSQEERDQPQHF. V usage is TRBV4-3 and J usage is TRBJ1-5; D is unresolved. Trimming removed 0 bases at V and 5 bases at J, with 8 bases between. Germline values: CDR1 LGHNA, CDR2 YSLEER. The CDR3 runs to 14 residues.

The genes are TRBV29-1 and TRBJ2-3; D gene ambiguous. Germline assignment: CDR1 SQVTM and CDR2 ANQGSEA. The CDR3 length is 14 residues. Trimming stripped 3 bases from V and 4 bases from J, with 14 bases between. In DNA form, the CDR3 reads TGCAGCGTTGAGCCAGACATTCCCCCAGATACGCAGTATTTT. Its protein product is CSVEPDIPPDTQYF.

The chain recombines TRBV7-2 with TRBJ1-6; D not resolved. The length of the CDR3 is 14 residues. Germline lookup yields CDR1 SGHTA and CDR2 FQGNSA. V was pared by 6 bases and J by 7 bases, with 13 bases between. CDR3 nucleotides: TGTGCCAGCAGACCGGGGAGTCCGAATTCACCCCTCCACTTT. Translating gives CASRPGSPNSPLHF.

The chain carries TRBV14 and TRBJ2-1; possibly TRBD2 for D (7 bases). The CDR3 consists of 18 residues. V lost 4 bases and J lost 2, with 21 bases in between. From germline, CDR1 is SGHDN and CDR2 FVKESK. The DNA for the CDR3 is TGTGCCAGCAGCCTGCCCCGGGGGGCTAGTTGGGCCTACAATGAGCAGTTCTTC. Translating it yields CASSLPRGASWAYNEQFF.

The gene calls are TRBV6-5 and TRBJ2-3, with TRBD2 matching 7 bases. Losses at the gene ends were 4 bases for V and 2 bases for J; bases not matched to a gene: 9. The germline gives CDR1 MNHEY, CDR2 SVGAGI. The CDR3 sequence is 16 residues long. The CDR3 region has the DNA TGTGCCAGCAGTTCCCTTGGCGGGAGCGCCACAGATACGCAGTATTTT. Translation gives CASSSLGGSATDTQYF.

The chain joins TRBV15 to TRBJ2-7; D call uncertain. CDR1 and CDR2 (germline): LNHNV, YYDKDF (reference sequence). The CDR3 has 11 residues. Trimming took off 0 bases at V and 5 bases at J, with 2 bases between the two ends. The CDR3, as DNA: TGTGCCACCAGCAGAGATCACGAGCAGTACTTC. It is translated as CATSRDHEQYF.

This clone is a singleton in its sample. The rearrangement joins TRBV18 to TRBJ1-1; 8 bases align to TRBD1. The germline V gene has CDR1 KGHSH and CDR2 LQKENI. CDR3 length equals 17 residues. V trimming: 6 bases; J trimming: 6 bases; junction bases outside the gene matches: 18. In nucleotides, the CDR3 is TGTGCCAGCTCCCTCATGACAGGGGAAGAGGGGCTGGCTGAAGCTTTCTTT. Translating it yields CASSLMTGEEGLAEAFF.